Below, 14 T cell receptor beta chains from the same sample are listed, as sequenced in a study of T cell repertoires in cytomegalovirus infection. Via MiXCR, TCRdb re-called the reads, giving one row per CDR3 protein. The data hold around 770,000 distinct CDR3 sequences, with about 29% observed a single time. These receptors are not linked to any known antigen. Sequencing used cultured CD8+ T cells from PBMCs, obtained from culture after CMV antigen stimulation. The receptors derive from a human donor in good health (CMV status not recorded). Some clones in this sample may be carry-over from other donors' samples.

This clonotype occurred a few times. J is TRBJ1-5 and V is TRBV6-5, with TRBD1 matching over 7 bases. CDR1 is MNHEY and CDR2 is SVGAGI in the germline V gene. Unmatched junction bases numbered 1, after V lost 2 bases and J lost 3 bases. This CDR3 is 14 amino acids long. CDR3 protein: CASSYDRDNQPQHF. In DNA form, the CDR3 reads TGTGCCAGCAGTTACGACAGGGACAATCAGCCCCAGCATTTT.

Here the CDR3 DNA reads TGCGCCAGCAGCCAAGGTCCGTTGCGGCCCCAGCATTTT. As protein: CASSQGPLRPQHF. The chain employs TRBV4-3 and TRBJ1-5; D unclear. With 1 base removed from V and 9 bases from J, the gap between germline ends came to 10 bases. The CDR3 is 13 amino acids. Per germline, CDR1 LGHNA and CDR2 YSLEER.

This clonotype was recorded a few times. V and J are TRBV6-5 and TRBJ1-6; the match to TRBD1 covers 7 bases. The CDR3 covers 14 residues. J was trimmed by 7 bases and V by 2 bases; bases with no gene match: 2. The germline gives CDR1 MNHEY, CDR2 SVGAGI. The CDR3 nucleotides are TGTGCCAGCAGTTACGGGACAGCCAATTCACCCCTCCACTTT. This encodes CASSYGTANSPLHF.

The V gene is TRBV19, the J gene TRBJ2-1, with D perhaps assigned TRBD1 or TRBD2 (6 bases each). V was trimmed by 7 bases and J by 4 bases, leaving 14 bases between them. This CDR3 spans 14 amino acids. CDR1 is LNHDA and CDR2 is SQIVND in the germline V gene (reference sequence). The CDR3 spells CASTLGGGYNEQFF. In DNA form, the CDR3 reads TGTGCCAGTACGTTGGGGGGCGGTTACAATGAGCAGTTCTTC.

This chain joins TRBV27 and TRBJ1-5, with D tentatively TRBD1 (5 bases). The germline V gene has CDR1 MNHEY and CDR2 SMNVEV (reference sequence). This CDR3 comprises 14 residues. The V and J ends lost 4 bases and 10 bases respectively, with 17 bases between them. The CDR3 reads CASSSSGYRFPQHF. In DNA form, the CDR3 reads TGTGCCAGCAGTTCCTCAGGGTACCGCTTCCCCCAGCATTTT.

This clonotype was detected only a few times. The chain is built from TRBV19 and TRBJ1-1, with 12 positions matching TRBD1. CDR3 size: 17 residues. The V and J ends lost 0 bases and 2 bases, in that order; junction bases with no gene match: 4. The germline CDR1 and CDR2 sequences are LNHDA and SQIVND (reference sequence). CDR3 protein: CASSIDRDRGRNTEAFF. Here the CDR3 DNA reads TGTGCCAGTAGTATAGATCGGGACAGGGGGCGCAACACTGAAGCTTTCTTT.

CDR3 nucleotide sequence: TGCAGTGCTAGAGATGGGGCCTCTGGGGCCAACGTCCTGACTTTC. Protein sequence: CSARDGASGANVLTF. The genes are TRBV20-1 and TRBJ2-6; maybe TRBD1 (5 bases). The germline V gene has CDR1 DFQATT and CDR2 SNEGSKA (reference sequence). V was cut by 0 bases and J by 0 bases, with 6 bases left in between. The CDR3 is made up of 15 amino acids.

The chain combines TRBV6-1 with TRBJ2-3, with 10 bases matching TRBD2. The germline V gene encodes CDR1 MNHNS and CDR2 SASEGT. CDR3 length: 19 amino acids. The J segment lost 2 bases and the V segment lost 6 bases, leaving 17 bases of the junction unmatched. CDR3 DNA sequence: TGTGCCAGCAGCCGTCGCGCCGGTCTAGCGGGGGCCTCCACAGATACGCAGTATTTT. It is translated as CASSRRAGLAGASTDTQYF.

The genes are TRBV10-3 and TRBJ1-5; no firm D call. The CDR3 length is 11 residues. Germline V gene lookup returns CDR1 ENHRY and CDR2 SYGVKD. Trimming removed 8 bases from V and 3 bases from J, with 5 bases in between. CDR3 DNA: TGTGCCATCGGAGACAATCAGCCCCAGCATTTT. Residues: CAIGDNQPQHF.

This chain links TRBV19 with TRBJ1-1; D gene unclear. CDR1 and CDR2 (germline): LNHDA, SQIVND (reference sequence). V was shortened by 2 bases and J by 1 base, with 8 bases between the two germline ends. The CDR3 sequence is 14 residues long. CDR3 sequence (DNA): TGTGCCAGTAGTATATTTAAAAGGAACACTGAAGCTTTCTTT. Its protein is CASSIFKRNTEAFF.

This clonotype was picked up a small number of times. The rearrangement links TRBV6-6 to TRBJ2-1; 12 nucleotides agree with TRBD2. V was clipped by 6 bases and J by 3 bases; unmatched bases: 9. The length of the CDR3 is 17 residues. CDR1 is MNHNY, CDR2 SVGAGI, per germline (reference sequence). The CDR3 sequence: CASSQGRTSGVYNEQFF. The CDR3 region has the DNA TGTGCCAGCAGCCAAGGGAGGACTAGCGGGGTCTACAATGAGCAGTTCTTC.

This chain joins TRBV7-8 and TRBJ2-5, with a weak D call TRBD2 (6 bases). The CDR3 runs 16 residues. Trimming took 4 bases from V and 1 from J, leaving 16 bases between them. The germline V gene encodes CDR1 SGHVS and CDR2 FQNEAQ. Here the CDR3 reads CASSWDSEGLQETQYF. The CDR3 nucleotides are TGTGCCAGCAGCTGGGACTCTGAGGGGCTCCAAGAGACCCAGTACTTC.

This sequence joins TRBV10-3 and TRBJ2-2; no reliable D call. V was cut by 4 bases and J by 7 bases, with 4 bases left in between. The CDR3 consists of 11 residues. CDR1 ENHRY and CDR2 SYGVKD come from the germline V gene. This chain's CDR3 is CAISAIGELFF. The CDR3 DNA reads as TGTGCCATCAGTGCGATCGGGGAGCTGTTTTTT.

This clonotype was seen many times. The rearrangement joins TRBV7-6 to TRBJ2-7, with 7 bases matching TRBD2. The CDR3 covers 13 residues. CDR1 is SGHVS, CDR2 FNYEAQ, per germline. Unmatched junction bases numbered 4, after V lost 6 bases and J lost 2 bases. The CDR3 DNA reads TGTGCCAGCAGTTCAGGGAGGGCCTACGAGCAGTACTTC. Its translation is CASSSGRAYEQYF.